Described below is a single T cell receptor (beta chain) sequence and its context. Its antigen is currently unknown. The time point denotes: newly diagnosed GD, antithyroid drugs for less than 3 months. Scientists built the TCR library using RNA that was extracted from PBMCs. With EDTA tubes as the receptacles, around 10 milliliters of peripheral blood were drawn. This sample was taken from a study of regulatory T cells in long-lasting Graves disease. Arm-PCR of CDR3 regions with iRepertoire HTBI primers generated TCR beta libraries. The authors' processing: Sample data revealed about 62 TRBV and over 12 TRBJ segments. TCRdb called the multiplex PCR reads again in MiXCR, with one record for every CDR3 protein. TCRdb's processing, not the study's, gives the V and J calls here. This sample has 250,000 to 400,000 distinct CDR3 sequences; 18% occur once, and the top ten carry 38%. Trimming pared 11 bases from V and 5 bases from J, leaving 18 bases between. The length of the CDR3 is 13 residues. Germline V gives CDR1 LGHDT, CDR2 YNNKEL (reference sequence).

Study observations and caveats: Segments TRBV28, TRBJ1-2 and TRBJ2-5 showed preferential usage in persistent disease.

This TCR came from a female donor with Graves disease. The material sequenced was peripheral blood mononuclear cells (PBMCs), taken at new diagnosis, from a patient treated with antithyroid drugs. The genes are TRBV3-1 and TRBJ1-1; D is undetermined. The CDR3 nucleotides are TGTGCCGCCCGAGAGGGAGGAGGAACTGAAGCTTTCTTT. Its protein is CAAREGGGTEAFF.